The present TCR beta chain was sequenced within a study of CD8+CD57+ T cells in acquired aplastic anemia. The overall study: Sorted CD4+ and CD8+ cell DNA averaged around 3.3 ug.

Germline CDR1 SGHVS, CDR2 FNYEAQ. The CDR3 runs 14 residues. V shed 5 bases and J shed 6 bases, with 14 bases lying between them. The template for TCR beta VDJ and CDR3 sequence profiling was genomic DNA. A single record per CDR3 protein comes from TCRdb applying MiXCR to the reads. The sample consists of over 200,000 distinct CDR3 sequences, roughly 57% of them appearing once. Whole-study findings and limits: Between patients and controls, CD8+ Simpson's diversity did not vary significantly. Sharing between patients and controls was observed for around 30 CD8+ CDR3 sequences.

About this clonotype itself: As yet, its antigen is unknown.

The J gene is TRBJ1-5, the V gene TRBV7-6; D remains ambiguous. This receptor was obtained from a human donor in good health. Sequences were obtained from sorted CD4+, CD8+, or CD8+CD57+ T cells (not recorded which) from PBMCs. The CDR3 sequence is CASSEGGSGQPQHF. The DNA of the CDR3 is TGTGCCAGCAGCGAAGGCGGTAGCGGTCAGCCCCAGCATTTT.